A single sample is the source of the 23 T cell receptor beta chains below, sequenced in a study of blood T cell repertoires in COVID-19. Data came from immunoSEQ multiplex PCR; TCRdb stores just in-frame clones and leaves some out. The sample has 150,000 or so clones; approximately 85% are singletons. The sequenced sample consisted of peripheral blood. All receptors come from a man aged 55-75 years with COVID-19, enrolled during active disease.

The V call is TRBV7-2, the J call TRBJ2-1, with a weak D call TRBD1 (5 bases). V was trimmed by 2 bases and J by 4 bases, leaving 12 bases between them. The CDR3 is made up of 15 amino acids. The germline gives CDR1 SGHTA, CDR2 FQGNSA. CDR3 sequence reads: CASSLSQGPYNEQFF. CDR3 nucleotide sequence: TGTGCCAGCAGCTTAAGCCAGGGCCCATACAATGAGCAGTTCTTC. The full variable domain, with the rest looked up from reference TRBV7-2 and TRBJ2-1, is GAGVSQSPSNKVTEKGKDVELRCDPISGHTALYWYRQSLGQGLEFLIYFQGNSAPDKSGLPSDRFSAERTGGSVSTLTIQRTQQEDSAVYLCASSLSQGPYNEQFFGPGTRLTVL.

This clone has a single count. The J gene is TRBJ1-3, the V gene TRBV5-5; the D is unclear. Trimming cost V 2 bases and J 4 bases, with 4 bases left between them. Germline assignment: CDR1 SGHKS and CDR2 YYEKEE (reference sequence). The CDR3 has 12 residues. This chain's CDR3 is CASSFIGNTIYF. The DNA for the CDR3 is TGTGCCAGCAGCTTCATCGGAAACACCATATATTTT.

About this clone: At one end the junction does not follow the germline gene, possibly because of a read error. The chain links TRBV7-3 to TRBJ2-5; 10 nucleotides match TRBD2. Germline V lookup: CDR1 SGHTA, CDR2 FQGTGA. This CDR3 has 12 amino acids. CDR3 sequence reads: CASSWSGTSVHF. In DNA form, the CDR3 reads TGTGCCAGCAGCTGGTCGGGGACTAGCGTTCACTTC.

The chain links TRBV18 to TRBJ2-3; 15 bases align to TRBD2. Looked up from germline, CDR1 is KGHSH and CDR2 is LQKENI. V lost 4 bases and J lost 1; bases outside the gene matches: 15. CDR3 length: 21 residues. CDR3 loop: CASSLTPTGTSGRWGTDTQYF. DNA of the CDR3: TGTGCCAGCTCACTTACCCCCACCGGGACTAGCGGGAGGTGGGGCACAGATACGCAGTATTTT.

The CDR3 sequence: CASSLGQRDEQFF. The DNA of the CDR3 is TGTGCCAGCAGCCTAGGACAGCGCGATGAGCAGTTCTTC. The chain is built from TRBV11-3 and TRBJ2-1, with D possibly being TRBD1 (6 bases). The CDR3 consists of 13 residues. The V gene's germline CDR1 is SGHNT and CDR2 YENEEA. The V end lost 5 bases, the J end lost 8 bases, and 13 bases lay between the germline ends.

The V call is TRBV28, the J call TRBJ2-5; D unclear. V lost 2 bases to trimming and J lost 4 bases, with 8 bases between them. The germline V gene encodes CDR1 MDHEN and CDR2 SYDVKM. This CDR3 is built from 13 residues. CDR3 region: CASSLSAPETQYF. The CDR3 bases are TGTGCCAGCAGTTTAAGCGCCCCAGAGACCCAGTACTTC.

The V gene is TRBV28, the J gene TRBJ1-1, with D possibly matching TRBD1 (6 bases). The CDR3 sequence is 13 residues long. CDR1 is MDHEN, CDR2 SYDVKM, per germline. Trimming shortened V by 5 bases and J by 3 bases, and 10 bases separated the two germline ends. CDR3 in DNA: TGTGCCAGCAGTGTAACAGGGTACACTGAAGCTTTCTTT. Translation: CASSVTGYTEAFF.

The chain is built from TRBV7-2 and TRBJ2-3; D ambiguous. V was clipped by 2 bases and J by 4 bases, with 7 bases between them. This CDR3 contains 13 residues. From germline, CDR1 is SGHTA and CDR2 FQGNSA. CDR3: CASSLSLADTQYF. The DNA of the CDR3 is TGTGCCAGCAGCTTAAGTCTAGCAGATACGCAGTATTTT.

The chain uses TRBV30 and TRBJ1-6, with D hard to call. Germline CDR1 and CDR2: GTSNPN and SVGIG (reference sequence). The CDR3 is made up of 13 amino acids. V lost 0 bases and J 9 bases, leaving 9 bases between the germline ends. The CDR3 DNA reads TGTGCCTGGAGTGTACCCCACGGTTCACCCCTCCACTTT. This encodes CAWSVPHGSPLHF.

This clone was counted only a few times. The gene calls are TRBV30 and TRBJ2-3, with 10 positions matching TRBD2. From germline, CDR1 is GTSNPN and CDR2 SVGIG (reference sequence). Trimming cost V 5 bases and J 0 bases; bases outside gene matches: 2. The CDR3 covers 14 residues. The CDR3 spells CAWALAGSTDTQYF. CDR3 nucleotide sequence: TGTGCCTGGGCACTAGCGGGAAGCACAGATACGCAGTATTTT.

The chain recombines TRBV18 with TRBJ1-1; 8 bases line up with TRBD1. V shed 8 bases and J 1 base; nucleotides not matched to a gene: 6. The CDR3 has 14 residues. The germline V gene encodes CDR1 KGHSH and CDR2 LQKENI. CDR3 bases: TGTGCCAGCGGAGGACAGGGAACGAACACTGAAGCTTTCTTT. This codes for CASGGQGTNTEAFF.

The genes are TRBV12-3 or TRBV12-4 and TRBJ2-7, with a possible D match to TRBD1 (6 bases). There are 13 residues in the CDR3. V dropped 6 bases and J dropped 2 bases, with 11 bases sitting between them. The CDR3 nucleotides are TGTGCCAGCAGCCTGACAGGCCCCTACGAGCAGTACTTC. Translated: CASSLTGPYEQYF.

The chain recombines TRBV2 with TRBJ2-1, with 8 bases identical to TRBD2. After removal of 6 bases from V and 1 base from J, the junction contained 8 bases not matched to a gene. CDR1 and CDR2 from the germline V gene are SNHLY and FYNNEI. The length of the CDR3 is 16 residues. In DNA form, the CDR3 reads TGTGCCAGCAGGGTAGTTAGCGGGATATCCTACAATGAGCAGTTCTTC. This gives the protein CASRVVSGISYNEQFF. Using reference TRBV2 and TRBJ2-1 for the parts outside the CDR3, the full variable domain is EPEVTQTPSHQVTQMGQEVILRCVPISNHLYFYWYRQILGQKVEFLVSFYNNEISEKSEIFDDQFSVERPDGSNFTLKIRSTKLEDSAMYFCASRVVSGISYNEQFFGPGTRLTVL.

This chain's CDR3 is CASGSGENIQYF. The CDR3 DNA follows: TGTGCCAGCGGGTCAGGGGAAAACATTCAGTACTTC. The V and J genes are TRBV6-5 and TRBJ2-4, with D possibly matching TRBD1 (6 bases). Germline CDR1 is MNHEY and CDR2 is SVGAGI. Trimming took 8 bases from V and 5 from J, leaving 10 bases between them. The CDR3 length is 12 residues.

The genes are TRBV11-3 and TRBJ2-1; D possibly corresponds to TRBD2 (6 bases). V was clipped by 3 bases and J by 10 bases, with 7 bases between them. The CDR3 covers 11 residues. In germline, CDR1 is SGHNT, CDR2 YENEEA. The DNA of the CDR3 is TGTGCCAGCAGCTTTCGGGGGGAGCAGTTCTTC. It is translated as CASSFRGEQFF. The variable domain in full, completed from reference TRBV11-3 and TRBJ2-1, reads EAGVVQSPRYKIIEKKQPVAFWCNPISGHNTLYWYLQNLGQGPELLIRYENEEAVDDSQLPKDRFSAERLKGVDSTLKIQPAELGDSAVYLCASSFRGEQFFGPGTRLTVL.

The chain employs TRBV7-2 and TRBJ2-1, with D possibly TRBD2 on 6 matching bases. This CDR3 is 12 amino acids long. V was clipped by 6 bases and J by 9 bases, with 12 bases between them. Germline values: CDR1 SGHTA, CDR2 FQGNSA. In DNA, the CDR3 is TGTGCCAGCAGAGGGACTTCTCTTGAGCAGTTCTTC. Translating gives CASRGTSLEQFF.

The chain couples TRBV29-1 to TRBJ2-1, with 8 bases fitting TRBD2. The length of the CDR3 is 12 residues. The V segment lost 7 bases and the J segment 7 bases; nucleotides outside the gene matches: 6. Germline CDR1 and CDR2: SQVTM and ANQGSEA. Written as DNA, the CDR3 is TGCAGCGCCGCGCCGGGGGGGAATGAGCAGTTCTTC. Residues: CSAAPGGNEQFF.

V gene TRBV9 combines with J gene TRBJ2-4; tentatively, D is TRBD2 (6 bases). CDR3 length: 15 residues. Germline CDR1 and CDR2: SGDLS and YYNGEE. V was clipped by 0 bases and J by 2 bases, with 9 bases between them. The CDR3 protein is CASSVAGDTKNIQYF. The CDR3 DNA sequence: TGTGCCAGCAGCGTAGCGGGAGACACCAAAAACATTCAGTACTTC.

The CDR3 bases are TGCAGCGTTGAAGAACAGAGAGAGACCCAGTACTTC. Its translation is CSVEEQRETQYF. The gene calls are TRBV29-1 and TRBJ2-5; D is undetermined. Deletions cut 0 bases from V and 4 bases from J, with 6 bases between. Germline CDR1 reads SQVTM; CDR2 reads ANQGSEA. The CDR3 covers 12 residues.

This chain uses TRBV3-1 (or the pseudogene TRBV3-2) with TRBJ2-5; tentatively, D is TRBD2 (7 bases). The CDR3 sequence is 13 residues long. The V gene's germline CDR1 is LGHDT and CDR2 YNNKEL (reference sequence). V was cut by 2 bases and J by 5 bases, with 9 bases left in between. In DNA form, the CDR3 reads TGTGCCAGCAGCCAAAAGGGGGGGGAGACCCAGTACTTC. It translates to CASSQKGGETQYF.

CDR3 nucleotides: TGCAGCGTTGTTTCGGACAACAGCAGGAATGAGCAGTTCTTC. Translation: CSVVSDNSRNEQFF. The chain joins TRBV29-1 to TRBJ2-1, with D possibly TRBD1 on 5 matching bases. The V and J ends lost 4 bases and 7 bases respectively, with 17 bases between them. Germline CDR1 reads SQVTM; CDR2 reads ANQGSEA. The CDR3 is 14 amino acids.

The gene calls are TRBV27 and TRBJ2-2; 12 nucleotides align to TRBD2. Per the germline V gene, CDR1 is MNHEY and CDR2 is SMNVEV (reference sequence). After removal of 6 bases from V and 7 bases from J, the junction contained 9 bases not matched to a gene. The CDR3 has 16 amino acids. The CDR3 protein is CASRPIPGLAGGELFF. CDR3 sequence (DNA): TGTGCCAGCAGACCGATTCCGGGACTAGCGGGCGGGGAGCTGTTTTTT.

This sequence joins TRBV2 and TRBJ1-5, with 10 positions matching TRBD1. This CDR3 has 17 residues. CDR1 is SNHLY and CDR2 is FYNNEI in the germline V gene. The trim removed 3 bases at V and 5 bases at J, leaving 10 bases unmatched. CDR3 amino acids: CASSERDRGSRYQPQHF. The CDR3 nucleotides are TGTGCCAGCAGTGAGAGGGACAGGGGTTCTCGATATCAGCCCCAGCATTTT.